The 10 T cell receptor beta chains presented below share a single source sample, sequenced in a study of blood T cell repertoires in COVID-19. Clones were read by immunoSEQ multiplex PCR, and TCRdb kept only the in-frame ones, dropping some. The sample carries about 380,000 clones, more than 75% recorded once. The sample taken for sequencing was PBMCs or T cells enriched from blood (not recorded which). The receptor source for this set is a woman in her 30s who had recovered from COVID-19.

This chain uses TRBV14 with TRBJ2-7; 11 bases match TRBD2. V lost 1 base and J lost 3; bases outside the gene matches: 5. The V gene's germline CDR1 is SGHDN and CDR2 FVKESK. The CDR3 runs 16 residues. The CDR3 sequence is CASSQGLAGIFYEQYF. The CDR3, as DNA: TGTGCCAGCAGCCAAGGACTAGCGGGGATCTTCTACGAGCAGTACTTC.

The chain combines TRBV7-9 with TRBJ2-2, with 8 nucleotides matching TRBD2. J gave up 7 bases and V 4 bases, and 11 bases lay outside the gene matches. CDR1 SEHNR and CDR2 FQNEAQ come from the germline V gene (reference sequence). This CDR3 region has 16 residues. The CDR3: CASSSPGLVGVGELFF. In nucleotides, the CDR3 is TGTGCCAGCAGCTCCCCGGGACTAGTAGGGGTCGGGGAGCTGTTTTTT.

The CDR3 here is CASSRTAGAYEQYF. The CDR3 DNA is TGTGCCAGCTCAAGGACAGCTGGGGCCTACGAGCAGTACTTC. The chain employs TRBV18 and TRBJ2-7; D may be TRBD1 (6 bases). Germline values: CDR1 KGHSH, CDR2 LQKENI. Trimming removed 5 bases at V and 2 bases at J, with 13 bases between. This CDR3 is built from 14 residues.

The rearrangement joins TRBV3-1 (or the pseudogene TRBV3-2) to TRBJ1-3; D possibly corresponds to TRBD1 (6 bases). CDR1 LGHDT and CDR2 YNNKEL come from the germline V gene (reference sequence). The CDR3 contains 16 residues. Trimming pared 1 base from V and 0 bases from J, leaving 10 bases between. Written as DNA, the CDR3 is TGTGCCAGCAGCCAAGGCGGCAGGGGCTCTGGAAACACCATATATTTT. Translated: CASSQGGRGSGNTIYF.

This clone was detected once. The J gene is TRBJ1-1, the V gene TRBV5-5; no clear D. In germline, CDR1 is SGHKS, CDR2 YYEKEE (reference sequence). This CDR3 contains 15 residues. The ends were cut back, 0 bases at V and 2 bases at J, with 11 bases in the middle. CDR3 in amino acids: CASSLEEGLNTEAFF. CDR3 DNA sequence: TGTGCCAGCAGCTTGGAAGAGGGCCTAAACACTGAAGCTTTCTTT.

Concerning this clone itself: The same CDR3 also results from other DNA sequences found in this sample. Here the CDR3 reads CASSVDLAGGTGELFF. CDR3 nucleotides: TGTGCCAGCAGCGTAGACTTAGCGGGGGGTACCGGGGAGCTGTTTTTT. This chain joins TRBV9 and TRBJ2-2; 10 bases are shared with TRBD2. The junction had 4 bases not matched to a gene; V was cut back by 0 bases and J by 5 bases. There are 16 residues in the CDR3. Germline CDR1 and CDR2: SGDLS and YYNGEE.

V is TRBV2 and J is TRBJ1-1; maybe TRBD1 (5 bases). Trimming shortened V by 5 bases and J by 3 bases, and 13 bases separated the two germline ends. CDR1 and CDR2 (germline): SNHLY, FYNNEI. The CDR3 runs to 14 residues. The CDR3 sequence is CASSLEGADTEAFF. The DNA of the CDR3 is TGTGCCAGCAGTCTTGAAGGGGCGGACACTGAAGCTTTCTTT.

The gene calls are TRBV19 and TRBJ2-5; 12 bases are a match to TRBD2. The CDR3 loop spans 17 amino acids. CDR1 is LNHDA, CDR2 SQIVND, per germline (reference sequence). Germline trimming cut 5 bases from V and 4 bases from J; bases unmatched to any gene: 11. The chain's CDR3 is CASSFRPSGGARETQYF. Here the CDR3 DNA reads TGTGCCAGTAGTTTCAGACCTAGCGGGGGGGCCCGAGAGACCCAGTACTTC. Based on the CDR3 plus reference TRBV19 and TRBJ2-5, the full variable domain is DGGITQSPKYLFRKEGQNVTLSCEQNLNHDAMYWYRQDPGQGLRLIYYSQIVNDFQKGDIAEGYSVSREKKESFPLTVTSAQKNPTAFYLCASSFRPSGGARETQYFGPGTRLLVL.

This clone showed up just a few times. V and J are TRBV9 and TRBJ1-1, with 9 bases that match TRBD1. V lost 5 bases, J lost 6 bases, and 8 bases stayed unmatched. CDR1 and CDR2 from the germline V gene are SGDLS and YYNGEE. This CDR3 has 14 residues. CDR3 DNA sequence: TGTGCCAGCAGTGTGACAGGGGGGGTATCTGAAGCTTTCTTT. Protein product: CASSVTGGVSEAFF. The full variable domain, in which reference TRBV9 and TRBJ1-1 provide the parts outside the CDR3, is DSGVTQTPKHLITATGQRVTLRCSPRSGDLSVYWYQQSLDQGLQFLIQYYNGEERAKGNILERFSAQQFPDLHSELNLSSLELGDSALYFCASSVTGGVSEAFFGQGTRLTVV.

Here the CDR3 DNA reads TGTGCCAGCAGCCCCCTCGGGGTATCTAACTATGGCTACACCTTC. Its protein product is CASSPLGVSNYGYTF. The chain uses TRBV14 and TRBJ1-2; D is unresolved. The V end was cut by 4 bases, the J end by 0 bases, with 12 bases between. Germline CDR1 SGHDN, CDR2 FVKESK. The CDR3 loop spans 15 amino acids.